This T cell receptor (beta chain) was profiled in a study of cytomegalovirus exposure and HLA in healthy donors. Study-level points and caveats: The Asian-associated ancestry cluster reportedly had fewer N-insertions than the approximately 610-donor mean in a later analysis. Association of a missense DCLRE1C variant with TCR beta V- and J-gene trimming was reported in a later analysis. Sequencing artifact likely explains a cluster of highly shared sequence variants.

Concerning this clone itself: Its antigen is still unknown.

60 Vbeta and 13 Jbeta primers were used in PCR. Only in-frame clones appear in the TCRdb table, and some are missing; sequencing was by immunoSEQ multiplex PCR. This sample has over 150,000 clones, with about four fifths found just once. The sample comprised PBMCs. This TCR came from a woman in her forties or fifties in good health and CMV-seronegative.

CDR3 protein: CASSIRANTEAFF. The CDR3 DNA sequence: TGTGCCAGTAGTATAAGAGCAAACACTGAAGCTTTCTTT. The chain has TRBV19 and TRBJ1-1; D remains unclear. The V end was cut by 2 bases, the J end by 2 bases, with 6 bases between. CDR1 and CDR2 from the germline V gene are LNHDA and SQIVND (reference sequence). The CDR3 consists of 13 residues.